One sample yielded the 27 T cell receptor beta chains listed below, sequenced in a study of cytotoxic CD8 clonotypes in ibrutinib-treated CLL. Profiling relied on immunoSEQ multiplex PCR, and the TCRdb table lists in-frame clones only, not all of them. The sample has about 76,000 clones; 75% to 90% are singletons. The specimen was PBMCs, collected after 24 months of ibrutinib treatment. The receptors shown here come from a human donor with chronic lymphocytic leukemia.

The chain links TRBV19 to TRBJ2-1; the match to TRBD1 covers 7 bases. V was pared by 3 bases and J by 8 bases, with 4 bases of the junction left unmatched. The CDR3 covers 13 residues. Germline V CDR1 and CDR2: LNHDA, SQIVND (reference sequence). This CDR3 is CASSMDRNYEQFF. CDR3 in DNA: TGTGCCAGTAGTATGGACAGGAACTATGAGCAGTTCTTC.

V is TRBV7-2 and J is TRBJ1-4; 7 bases match TRBD1. The CDR3 has 13 amino acids. J was trimmed by 7 bases and V by 5 bases; bases with no gene match: 4. The germline V gene encodes CDR1 SGHTA and CDR2 FQGNSA. The DNA of the CDR3 is TGTGCCAGCAGCCCTACAGGGGTTGAAAAACTGTTTTTT. The encoded protein is CASSPTGVEKLFF.

The genes are TRBV9 and TRBJ2-7; D unresolved. Germline-derived CDR1 and CDR2 are SGDLS and YYNGEE. The CDR3 extends over 14 amino acids. V was trimmed by 0 bases and J by 2 bases, leaving 9 bases between them. DNA of the CDR3: TGTGCCAGCAGCGTAGCAGACGGAACCTACGAGCAGTACTTC. It is translated as CASSVADGTYEQYF. Using reference TRBV9 and TRBJ2-7 for the parts outside the CDR3, the full variable domain is DSGVTQTPKHLITATGQRVTLRCSPRSGDLSVYWYQQSLDQGLQFLIQYYNGEERAKGNILERFSAQQFPDLHSELNLSSLELGDSALYFCASSVADGTYEQYFGPGTRLTVT.

This chain uses TRBV4-1 with TRBJ1-1, with unresolved D. V was cut by 0 bases and J by 8 bases, with 13 bases left in between. Per the germline V gene, CDR1 is MGHRA and CDR2 is YSYEKL. CDR3 length: 14 amino acids. CDR3 DNA: TGCGCCAGCAGCCAAGATCGGAGCACTTGGGAAGCTTTCTTT. Protein sequence: CASSQDRSTWEAFF.

This rearrangement joins TRBV13 to TRBJ2-3; TRBD2 matches 7 bases. There are 15 residues in the CDR3. V trimming: 4 bases; J trimming: 1 base; junction bases outside the gene matches: 5. From germline, CDR1 is PRHDT and CDR2 FYEKMQ (reference sequence). In nucleotides, the CDR3 is TGTGCCAGCAGCTCAGCGGGGCGGGGCACAGATACGCAGTATTTT. Its protein product is CASSSAGRGTDTQYF.

The chain carries TRBV7-9 and TRBJ1-1; 10 bases match TRBD1. The CDR3 is made up of 15 amino acids. Per germline, CDR1 SEHNR and CDR2 FQNEAQ (reference sequence). J was trimmed by 5 bases and V by 1 base; bases with no gene match: 4. The CDR3 here is CASSLETGGLTEAFF. DNA of the CDR3: TGTGCCAGCAGCTTAGAGACAGGGGGCCTGACTGAAGCTTTCTTT.

In this sample, this clone turned up once. The chain is built from TRBV27 and TRBJ1-5; D is ambiguous. Germline V gives CDR1 MNHEY, CDR2 SMNVEV (reference sequence). Deletions cut 3 bases from V and 4 bases from J, with 10 bases between. This CDR3 has 14 amino acids. The CDR3 protein is CASSFIGFNQPQHF. In nucleotides, the CDR3 is TGTGCCAGCAGTTTTATTGGGTTTAATCAGCCCCAGCATTTT.

The chain is built from TRBV30 and TRBJ2-5, with D tentatively TRBD1 (6 bases). Germline V lookup: CDR1 GTSNPN, CDR2 SVGIG (reference sequence). The CDR3 spans 14 residues. Trimming removed 2 bases from V and 1 base from J, with 11 bases in between. CDR3: CAWSTGQIQETQYF. The CDR3, as DNA: TGTGCCTGGAGTACCGGACAGATCCAAGAGACCCAGTACTTC.

The rearrangement joins TRBV19 to TRBJ2-2; D possibly corresponds to TRBD2 (6 bases). With 3 bases removed from V and 5 bases from J, the gap between germline ends came to 10 bases. Germline CDR1 LNHDA, CDR2 SQIVND (reference sequence). The CDR3 is 14 residues long. CDR3 in amino acids: CASSIGSGTGELFF. The CDR3 region has the DNA TGTGCCAGTAGTATTGGCAGCGGGACCGGGGAGCTGTTTTTT.

This chain links TRBV14 with TRBJ2-1, with D hard to call. V shed 0 bases and J shed 9 bases, with 9 bases lying between them. Looked up from germline, CDR1 is SGHDN and CDR2 is FVKESK. The CDR3 totals 13 residues. The CDR3 spells CASSQDRGPEQFF. The CDR3 nucleotides are TGTGCCAGCAGCCAAGATCGAGGACCTGAGCAGTTCTTC.

This clone has more than one count but fewer than ten. The rearrangement joins TRBV19 to TRBJ2-7; D not resolved. The germline gives CDR1 LNHDA, CDR2 SQIVND (reference sequence). The germline V and J ends were trimmed by 5 bases and 6 bases, with 11 bases remaining between them. The CDR3 spans 12 residues. The CDR3 is CASSASQTEQYF. DNA for the CDR3: TGTGCCAGTAGTGCCAGCCAGACCGAGCAGTACTTC.

This clone was recorded a few times. The V call is TRBV5-6, the J call TRBJ2-3; D is ambiguous. Trimming took 1 base from V and 0 from J, leaving 12 bases between them. This CDR3 spans 16 amino acids. Germline CDR1 SGHDT, CDR2 YYEEEE. The CDR3 region is CASSLKLTASTDTQYF. CDR3 coding DNA: TGTGCCAGCAGCTTGAAACTAACAGCTAGCACAGATACGCAGTATTTT.

The CDR3 DNA sequence: TGTGCCATCAGTGATCCGGGACAGGGGGCTGGCGAGACCCAGTACTTC. Its protein is CAISDPGQGAGETQYF. This sequence joins TRBV10-3 and TRBJ2-5; 12 bases are a match to TRBD1. Germline V gene data show CDR1 as ENHRY and CDR2 as SYGVKD. The CDR3 totals 16 residues. Germline trimming cut 3 bases from V and 5 bases from J; bases unmatched to any gene: 7.

The rearrangement joins TRBV10-3 to TRBJ2-7, with a possible D match to TRBD2 (6 bases). The CDR3 length is 14 residues. V was clipped by 6 bases and J by 3 bases, with 15 bases between them. Germline CDR1 is ENHRY and CDR2 is SYGVKD. The CDR3 reads CAISPSGLSYEQYF. CDR3 nucleotides: TGTGCCATCAGCCCCAGCGGGTTGAGCTACGAGCAGTACTTC.

The chain has TRBV19 and TRBJ2-1; D is possibly TRBD2 (6 bases). The length of the CDR3 is 15 residues. CDR1 is LNHDA and CDR2 is SQIVND in the germline V gene (reference sequence). The CDR3 sequence: CATYGLGRENNEQFF. The CDR3 region has the DNA TGTGCTACATACGGGCTGGGCCGGGAGAACAATGAGCAGTTCTTC. Combining the CDR3 with reference TRBV19 and TRBJ2-1 gives the whole variable domain DGGITQSPKYLFRKEGQNVTLSCEQNLNHDAMYWYRQDPGQGLRLIYYSQIVNDFQKGDIAEGYSVSREKKESFPLTVTSAQKNPTAFYLCATYGLGRENNEQFFGPGTRLTVL.

The rearrangement uses TRBV7-6 and TRBJ2-7; 8 bases agree with TRBD1. Germline values: CDR1 SGHVS, CDR2 FNYEAQ. The CDR3 length is 16 residues. With 1 base clipped from V and 2 bases from J, the junction kept 7 bases outside the gene matches. The CDR3 region has the DNA TGTGCCAGCAGCTTAGGAGGTGGGACAGGCGCCTACGAGCAGTACTTC. Residues: CASSLGGGTGAYEQYF.

The chain combines TRBV19 with TRBJ1-2; no clear D gene. The germline CDR1 and CDR2 sequences are LNHDA and SQIVND (reference sequence). The V and J ends lost 7 bases and 5 bases respectively, with 14 bases between them. This CDR3 has 13 amino acids. The CDR3 DNA is TGTGCCAGTACCCGCGGCGGGTTGTATGGCTACACCTTC. It yields the protein CASTRGGLYGYTF.

The rearrangement uses TRBV5-1 and TRBJ2-7; 8 bases align to TRBD1. This CDR3 is built from 15 residues. CDR1 SGHRS and CDR2 YFSETQ come from the germline V gene. Trimming at V came to 0 bases and at J to 2 bases, leaving 4 bases not matched to a gene. The CDR3 nucleotides read TGCGCCAGCAGCTTGGATACAGGGGGGACCTACGAGCAGTACTTC. It yields the protein CASSLDTGGTYEQYF. Full variable domain (missing parts from reference TRBV5-1 and TRBJ2-7): KAGVTQTPRYLIKTRGQQVTLSCSPISGHRSVSWYQQTPGQGLQFLFEYFSETQRNKGNFPGRFSGRQFSNSRSEMNVSTLELGDSALYLCASSLDTGGTYEQYFGPGTRLTVT.

The chain carries TRBV7-9 and TRBJ2-7; the match to TRBD2 covers 11 bases. V lost 10 bases to trimming and J lost 0 bases; unmatched junction nucleotides: 14. The CDR3 extends over 17 amino acids. The germline V gene encodes CDR1 SEHNR and CDR2 FQNEAQ (reference sequence). The CDR3 nucleotides read TGTGCCACCTACGGACTAGCGGGCGCATCTAGCTCCTACGAGCAGTACTTC. It yields the protein CATYGLAGASSSYEQYF.

This clone was detected once. CDR3: CASSRRRDYEQYF. The CDR3 DNA is TGTGCCAGCAGTCGTCGCAGGGACTACGAGCAGTACTTC. The V gene is TRBV2, the J gene TRBJ2-7; TRBD1 might be the D (5 bases). V was shortened by 5 bases and J by 3 bases, with 11 bases between the two germline ends. Per the germline V gene, CDR1 is SNHLY and CDR2 is FYNNEI. The CDR3 has 13 amino acids.

This sequence joins TRBV19 and TRBJ2-7; TRBD2 matches at 9 bases. The germline V gene encodes CDR1 LNHDA and CDR2 SQIVND (reference sequence). CDR3 length: 13 amino acids. With 10 bases clipped from V and 0 bases from J, the junction kept 4 bases outside the gene matches. The CDR3 spells CATLAGSSYEQYF. For the CDR3, the DNA is TGTGCCACCCTAGCGGGAAGCTCCTACGAGCAGTACTTC.

This chain's CDR3 is CASSLGTGVLDNEQFF. The DNA for the CDR3 is TGTGCCAGCAGCTTGGGGACAGGGGTTCTCGACAATGAGCAGTTCTTC. The chain carries TRBV5-4 and TRBJ2-1; 9 bases map to TRBD1. With V trimmed by 0 bases and J by 5 bases, 6 bases remained unmatched. The CDR3 totals 16 residues. CDR1 and CDR2 (germline): SGHNT, YYREEE (reference sequence).

CDR3 region: CASSLGTSSYEQYF. The CDR3 DNA follows: TGCGCCAGCAGCTTGGGGACTAGCTCGTACGAGCAGTACTTC. The chain uses TRBV5-1 and TRBJ2-7; 8 bases align to TRBD2. J gave up 4 bases and V 0 bases, and 3 bases lay outside the gene matches. CDR1 is SGHRS, CDR2 YFSETQ, per germline. CDR3 length: 14 residues.

The gene calls are TRBV11-3 and TRBJ2-3; no reliable D call. V was pared by 2 bases and J by 6 bases, with 12 bases between. The CDR3 is made up of 14 amino acids. From germline, CDR1 is SGHNT and CDR2 YENEEA. The CDR3 bases are TGTGCCAGCAGCTTATTTTCCGACGGGGATACGCAGTATTTT. This encodes CASSLFSDGDTQYF. The complete variable domain, with remaining parts taken from reference TRBV11-3 and TRBJ2-3, reads EAGVVQSPRYKIIEKKQPVAFWCNPISGHNTLYWYLQNLGQGPELLIRYENEEAVDDSQLPKDRFSAERLKGVDSTLKIQPAELGDSAVYLCASSLFSDGDTQYFGPGTRLTVL.

The V call is TRBV6-1, the J call TRBJ2-1; a possible D gene is TRBD2 (6 bases). The V end lost 8 bases, the J end lost 7 bases, and 18 bases lay between the germline ends. Per germline, CDR1 MNHNS and CDR2 SASEGT. The CDR3 sequence is 14 residues long. The CDR3 loop reads CASQVGSPVNEQFF. The CDR3, as DNA: TGTGCCAGCCAAGTCGGGAGCCCGGTAAATGAGCAGTTCTTC.

This rearrangement joins TRBV7-2 to TRBJ2-7; D perhaps matches TRBD2 (5 bases). Trimming removed 5 bases at V and 7 bases at J, with 12 bases between. Germline values: CDR1 SGHTA, CDR2 FQGNSA. The CDR3 sequence is 12 residues long. CDR3 sequence reads: CASSPAGGEQYF. In DNA, the CDR3 is TGTGCCAGCAGCCCCGCGGGTGGAGAGCAGTACTTC.

The table lists this clone with a few counts. An end of the junction does not agree with germline; a read error may underlie this. The chain is built from TRBV20-1 and TRBJ2-7; TRBD2 matches at 8 bases. CDR1 is DFQATT and CDR2 is SNEGSKA in the germline V gene (reference sequence). The CDR3 spans 11 residues. CDR3 sequence (DNA): TGCAGTGCTGCCCGGGGGGGGCTATGGCTCTTC. Amino acid sequence: CSAARGGLWLF.